A single sample gave rise to the 3 T cell receptor beta chains below, sequenced in a study of a mutant IDH1 vaccine in newly diagnosed glioma. Regarding time point: baseline, week 1 (first vaccination visit). Treatment of the sample: pre-vaccination baseline after standard-of-care therapy. The repertoire was sequenced with immunoSEQ multiplex PCR; TCRdb's copy has only in-frame clones and lacks some. Of some 16,000 clones listed, around four fifths are singletons. The material sequenced was PBMCs, taken from a glioma patient treated with radiotherapy, temozolomide or both. All receptors come from a man between 35 and 55 years old with glioma.

The chain carries TRBV30 and TRBJ1-6, with a weak D call TRBD1 (5 bases). V was cut by 2 bases and J by 7 bases, with 18 bases left in between. The CDR3 runs 16 residues. CDR1 GTSNPN and CDR2 SVGIG come from the germline V gene (reference sequence). The CDR3 nucleotides read TGTGCCTGGAGTAGGGGACTCAGAATCATCAATTCACCCCTCCACTTT. It encodes CAWSRGLRIINSPLHF.

The genes are TRBV19 and TRBJ1-5, with D possibly matching TRBD1 (5 bases). This CDR3 contains 14 residues. Germline V gene data show CDR1 as LNHDA and CDR2 as SQIVND (reference sequence). V lost 4 bases and J lost 2, with 9 bases in between. In DNA, the CDR3 is TGTGCCAGTAGTACAGGGTCGGGCAATCAGCCCCAGCATTTT. This gives the protein CASSTGSGNQPQHF.

This clone was seen a handful of times. Here the CDR3 reads CASSPPGLPETQYF. CDR3 nucleotide sequence: TGTGCCAGCTCACCTCCGGGACTACCGGAGACCCAGTACTTC. The rearrangement uses TRBV18 and TRBJ2-5; 7 bases match TRBD2. CDR3 length: 14 residues. Trimming at V came to 3 bases and at J to 5 bases, leaving 6 bases not matched to a gene. CDR1 is KGHSH, CDR2 LQKENI, per germline.